One and the same sample provided the 27 T cell receptor beta chains below, sequenced in a study of naive and memory T cell subsets. The study's findings and limits: A few larger clonotypes appeared in naive repertoires, especially CD8, possibly memory cells re-expressing CD45RA.

The beta constant-region primer was an equimolar mix of two oligonucleotides covering TRBC1 and TRBC2. Nested alpha and beta constant-region primers with the SP2 primer drove four PCR rounds on ligated cDNA. TCRdb re-derived calls from the UMI-ligation and nested PCR reads in MiXCR, one entry per CDR3 protein. The top ten clones hold around 0.13% of a sample with over 80,000 distinct CDR3 sequences, over 9% of them seen once. Their antigens are not known. The source material was naive CD4+ T cells from blood. These TCRs come from a human donor in good health.

On this clonotype: A read error is possible here, since a much larger clone lies one base away. The chain couples TRBV2 to TRBJ2-3; D unresolved. Looked up from germline, CDR1 is SNHLY and CDR2 is FYNNEI. This CDR3 comprises 15 residues. The CDR3 DNA reads TGTACCAGCAGTGAAATGGGCAGGCGCACAGATACGCAGTATTTT. As protein: CTSSEMGRRTDTQYF.

This clonotype has just a few counts. The genes are TRBV12-3 or TRBV12-4 and TRBJ2-3; 7 bases align to TRBD2. Unmatched junction bases numbered 6, after V lost 5 bases and J lost 4 bases. The CDR3 contains 14 residues. CDR3 coding DNA: TGTGCCAGCAGTCATGGCGGGAGAGCAGATACGCAGTATTTT. Amino acid sequence: CASSHGGRADTQYF.

V usage is TRBV28 and J usage is TRBJ1-6, with unresolved D. V lost 7 bases to trimming and J lost 8 bases, with 15 bases between them. The CDR3 spans 14 residues. Germline lookup yields CDR1 MDHEN and CDR2 SYDVKM. This CDR3 is CASTPGDRHSPLHF. The DNA of the CDR3 is TGTGCCAGCACCCCCGGGGATAGGCATTCACCCCTCCACTTT.

This clonotype turned up a few times. The chain combines TRBV7-2 with TRBJ2-3; 8 bases map to TRBD2. Germline V gene sequence: CDR1 SGHTA, CDR2 FQGNSA. V lost 2 bases, J lost 4 bases, and 5 bases stayed unmatched. This CDR3 spans 15 amino acids. This chain's CDR3 is CASSLIIAGPDTQYF. In DNA, the CDR3 is TGTGCCAGCAGCTTAATTATAGCGGGACCAGATACGCAGTATTTT. Variable domain in full (rest from reference TRBV7-2 and TRBJ2-3): GAGVSQSPSNKVTEKGKDVELRCDPISGHTALYWYRQSLGQGLEFLIYFQGNSAPDKSGLPSDRFSAERTGGSVSTLTIQRTQQEDSAVYLCASSLIIAGPDTQYFGPGTRLTVL.

V and J are TRBV7-2 and TRBJ2-5; D unclear. Germline V lookup: CDR1 SGHTA, CDR2 FQGNSA. V was pared by 3 bases and J by 0 bases, with 2 bases between. The CDR3 has 12 amino acids. DNA for the CDR3: TGTGCCAGCAGCTTTCACCAAGAGACCCAGTACTTC. Translating it yields CASSFHQETQYF.

Only a few counts were recorded for this clonotype. This sequence joins TRBV7-3 and TRBJ2-3; D is perhaps TRBD2 (6 bases). V shed 2 bases and J shed 3 bases, with 12 bases lying between them. CDR1 and CDR2 from the germline V gene are SGHTA and FQGTGA. The CDR3 contains 15 residues. Written as DNA, the CDR3 is TGTGCCAGCAGCTTACAGGAGGGAAGGACAGATACGCAGTATTTT. Its protein product is CASSLQEGRTDTQYF.

This clonotype was picked up many times. The chain uses TRBV6-6 and TRBJ1-5, with no clear D. CDR3 length: 13 amino acids. Germline V gene lookup returns CDR1 MNHNY and CDR2 SVGAGI (reference sequence). The V gene lost 3 bases and the J gene lost 6 bases, with 9 bases spanning the gap. Here the CDR3 DNA reads TGTGCCAGCAGTTATACAGCCGGTCAGCCCCAGCATTTT. This translates into CASSYTAGQPQHF.

The chain couples TRBV12-5 to TRBJ2-7; 10 bases fit TRBD1. The J segment lost 3 bases and the V segment lost 4 bases, leaving 6 bases of the junction unmatched. Germline V gene sequence: CDR1 LGHNT, CDR2 FRNRAP. The CDR3 contains 15 residues. CDR3 DNA sequence: TGTGCTAGTGGTTCGGGACAGGGGAGGAACTACGAGCAGTACTTC. Protein: CASGSGQGRNYEQYF.

V gene TRBV7-2 combines with J gene TRBJ1-3; a possible D gene is TRBD1 (5 bases). From germline, CDR1 is SGHTA and CDR2 FQGNSA. This CDR3 spans 14 amino acids. The V gene lost 1 base and the J gene lost 9 bases, with 13 bases spanning the gap. CDR3 nucleotide sequence: TGTGCCAGCAGCTTAGGACAGACCCGGGGCACCATATATTTT. Residues: CASSLGQTRGTIYF.

This clonotype was counted a few times. The chain couples TRBV7-2 to TRBJ1-1; D remains unclear. V lost 4 bases, J lost 0 bases, and 9 bases lay in between. Germline V lookup: CDR1 SGHTA, CDR2 FQGNSA. The CDR3 loop spans 14 amino acids. The CDR3, as DNA: TGTGCCAGCAGCTCAGGACGGTTGAACACTGAAGCTTTCTTT. This codes for CASSSGRLNTEAFF.

On this clonotype itself: A much more abundant neighbour one base away suggests this may be a read error. The chain has TRBV3-1 and TRBJ2-7; no definite D call. The CDR3 has 14 residues. The V gene lost 2 bases and the J gene lost 0 bases, with 8 bases spanning the gap. Germline V gene lookup returns CDR1 LGHDT and CDR2 YNNKEL (reference sequence). The CDR3, as DNA: TGTGCCAGCAGCCAATCCTGGGCCTCCTACGAGCAGTACTTC. It yields the protein CASSQSWASYEQYF.

This clonotype was seen repeatedly, ten times or more. V usage is TRBV20-1 and J usage is TRBJ2-1; no clear D. CDR1 and CDR2 from the germline V gene are DFQATT and SNEGSKA (reference sequence). V lost 3 bases and J 6 bases, leaving 6 bases between the germline ends. The CDR3 runs 11 residues. The DNA of the CDR3 is TGCAGTGCTAGTAGGTTCAATGAGCAGTTCTTC. This translates into CSASRFNEQFF.

Concerning this clonotype itself: Possible read error: a much larger clone is one base away. V usage is TRBV20-1 and J usage is TRBJ2-5; TRBD2 matches 7 bases. The CDR3 has 13 residues. In germline, CDR1 is DFQATT, CDR2 SNEGSKA (reference sequence). V shed 4 bases and J 7 bases; nucleotides not matched to a gene: 9. The CDR3 DNA follows: TGCAGTGCTAATTCGAACCGGGGGGTGACCCAGTACTTC. Translation: CSANSNRGVTQYF.

Ten or more counts support this clonotype. The CDR3 DNA follows: TGTGCCAGCAGCTTAGAGGGCAGTACAGATACGCAGTATTTT. The encoded protein is CASSLEGSTDTQYF. This chain uses TRBV7-9 with TRBJ2-3; D ambiguous. In germline, CDR1 is SEHNR, CDR2 FQNEAQ (reference sequence). The CDR3 is 14 amino acids. V was trimmed by 1 base and J by 3 bases, leaving 8 bases between them. The full variable domain, rest sourced from reference TRBV7-9 and TRBJ2-3, is DTGVSQNPRHKITKRGQNVTFRCDPISEHNRLYWYRQTLGQGPEFLTYFQNEAQLEKSRLLSDRFSAERPKGSFSTLEIQRTEQGDSAMYLCASSLEGSTDTQYFGPGTRLTVL.

This clonotype was counted at least ten times. The chain joins TRBV28 to TRBJ2-7; TRBD2 is a possible D gene (5 bases). The germline gives CDR1 MDHEN, CDR2 SYDVKM. This CDR3 spans 10 amino acids. The V and J ends lost 10 bases and 2 bases respectively, with 6 bases between them. CDR3 nucleotide sequence: TGTGCCACCGGGACCTACGAGCAGTACTTC. Amino acids: CATGTYEQYF.

This clonotype was seen a few times. The rearrangement joins TRBV14 to TRBJ2-7; no clear D gene. Trimming removed 1 base at V and 2 bases at J, with 6 bases between. The V gene's germline CDR1 is SGHDN and CDR2 FVKESK. The CDR3 extends over 13 amino acids. The CDR3 region is CASSQVAAYEQYF. The CDR3 nucleotides read TGTGCCAGCAGCCAAGTTGCAGCCTACGAGCAGTACTTC.

This clonotype was seen only a few times. Here the CDR3 DNA reads TGCGCCAGCAGCCTAGGACAGGGGGGTCGTTTGGAGCAGTACTTC. Protein sequence: CASSLGQGGRLEQYF. The chain has TRBV5-1 and TRBJ2-7; 10 nucleotides line up with TRBD1. Looked up from germline, CDR1 is SGHRS and CDR2 is YFSETQ. There are 15 residues in the CDR3. J gave up 7 bases and V 4 bases, and 11 bases lay outside the gene matches. Supplemented by reference TRBV5-1 and TRBJ2-7, the full variable domain reads KAGVTQTPRYLIKTRGQQVTLSCSPISGHRSVSWYQQTPGQGLQFLFEYFSETQRNKGNFPGRFSGRQFSNSRSEMNVSTLELGDSALYLCASSLGQGGRLEQYFGPGTRLTVT.

This chain uses TRBV6-2 or TRBV6-3 with TRBJ1-1; D perhaps matches TRBD1 (5 bases). Germline CDR1 reads MNHEY; CDR2 reads SVGEGT. V was pared by 6 bases and J by 1 base, with 15 bases between. The CDR3 is 15 residues long. The CDR3 protein is CASSPRGAGNTEAFF. The CDR3 region has the DNA TGTGCCAGCAGCCCACGTGGGGCCGGGAACACTGAAGCTTTCTTT.

The sample holds a few counts of this clonotype. This chain uses TRBV29-1 with TRBJ1-2; tentative D call: TRBD1 (6 bases). From germline, CDR1 is SQVTM and CDR2 ANQGSEA. CDR3 length: 11 amino acids. The V end lost 4 bases, the J end lost 6 bases, and 9 bases lay between the germline ends. CDR3: CSVGGGHGYTF. CDR3 DNA sequence: TGCAGCGTTGGGGGGGGCCATGGCTACACCTTC.

Only a few counts were recorded for this clonotype. The V and J genes are TRBV12-3 or TRBV12-4 and TRBJ2-5; TRBD2 matches 12 bases. This CDR3 comprises 14 residues. Losses at the gene ends were 6 bases for V and 5 bases for J; bases not matched to a gene: 4. DNA for the CDR3: TGTGCCAGCAGGCTAGCGGGGGGGCCGGAGACCCAGTACTTC. It encodes CASRLAGGPETQYF.

The CDR3 DNA sequence: TGTGCCAGCAGCACTCGGGCCTCCACCCAAGAGACCCAGTACTTC. It codes for CASSTRASTQETQYF. The chain joins TRBV7-2 to TRBJ2-5, with unresolved D. The CDR3 contains 15 residues. Trimming left V 5 bases short and J 1 base short, with 14 bases between. Germline loops: CDR1 SGHTA, CDR2 FQGNSA.

This clonotype turned up a few times. This rearrangement joins TRBV28 to TRBJ2-7; D unclear. Germline-derived CDR1 and CDR2 are MDHEN and SYDVKM. The CDR3 is 16 residues long. V dropped 2 bases and J dropped 2 bases, with 16 bases sitting between them. CDR3 protein: CASSLTRSGPTYEQYF. CDR3 DNA sequence: TGTGCCAGCAGTTTAACCCGTTCCGGGCCGACCTACGAGCAGTACTTC.

Comments on this clonotype: A read error may explain this, as a much larger clone is one base away. The rearrangement joins TRBV20-1 to TRBJ2-1; D perhaps matches TRBD2 (6 bases). This CDR3 region has 15 residues. V lost 6 bases and J lost 8, with 23 bases in between. Per the germline V gene, CDR1 is DFQATT and CDR2 is SNEGSKA (reference sequence). This CDR3 reads CSAIPTGGRGDEQFF. The CDR3 DNA reads TGCAGTGCCATCCCTACCGGGGGTCGGGGTGATGAGCAGTTCTTC.

This clonotype came up a few times. The chain joins TRBV20-1 to TRBJ2-3; D is uncertain. The CDR3 length is 9 residues. V lost 6 bases, J lost 10 bases, and 8 bases lay in between. Germline CDR1 and CDR2: DFQATT and SNEGSKA (reference sequence). CDR3 sequence reads: CSAPRAQYF. The CDR3 DNA follows: TGCAGTGCCCCCCGGGCGCAGTATTTT.

The chain uses TRBV7-8 and TRBJ2-1; D is possibly TRBD2 (6 bases). CDR3 length: 15 amino acids. V lost 4 bases to trimming and J lost 2 bases, with 12 bases between them. Looked up from germline, CDR1 is SGHVS and CDR2 is FQNEAQ. This CDR3 reads CASSSVRGAYNEQFF. For the CDR3, the DNA is TGTGCCAGCAGCTCGGTGCGGGGCGCCTACAATGAGCAGTTCTTC.

The chain is built from TRBV10-3 and TRBJ2-7; 9 bases fit TRBD1. The CDR3 has 21 residues. Per the germline V gene, CDR1 is ENHRY and CDR2 is SYGVKD. V lost 8 bases to trimming and J lost 4 bases; unmatched junction nucleotides: 30. In DNA form, the CDR3 reads TGTGCCATCGTCCACAGGGGGCTAAGGTTTTCTTTGTTACTTCTTTCTTACGAGCAGTACTTC. Translated, it gives CAIVHRGLRFSLLLLSYEQYF.

Ten or more counts support this clonotype. The rearrangement uses TRBV24-1 and TRBJ1-4; D is perhaps TRBD1 (5 bases). CDR3 length: 16 residues. Germline-derived CDR1 and CDR2 are KGHDR and SFDVKD. V lost 4 bases to trimming and J lost 7 bases, with 18 bases between them. CDR3: CATSDSQGGGREKLFF. For the CDR3, the DNA is TGTGCCACCAGTGACTCTCAGGGCGGCGGGCGTGAAAAACTGTTTTTT.